This TCR beta chain derives from a study of cytomegalovirus exposure and HLA in healthy donors. This CDR3 region has 13 residues. V was shortened by 0 bases and J by 7 bases, with 9 bases between the two germline ends. Germline V gene sequence: CDR1 MNHNS, CDR2 SASEGT. Vbeta (60) and Jbeta (13) primers were used in the PCR. Sequencing was performed with immunoSEQ multiplex PCR; in TCRdb, only in-frame clones are kept and a portion is missing. The sample totals 100,000 to 150,000 clones; its top ten clones hold more than 1%. The sequence was collected from a young man in good health and CMV-seronegative. The gene calls are TRBV6-1 and TRBJ1-1, with D unclear. The specimen was PBMCs. CDR3 loop: CASSEALGGEAFF. The CDR3 DNA reads TGTGCCAGCAGTGAAGCGCTAGGCGGTGAAGCTTTCTTT.